This T cell receptor beta chain was profiled in a study of blood T cell repertoires in COVID-19. Background on the study: The study drew acute and convalescent COVID-19 samples from the United States, Italy and Spain. PBMCs, B-cell-depleted T cells, or T cells provided the cDNA or gDNA that made up the material.

Original processing methods: By means of reference gene primer amplification, nucleated cell counts were estimated. Sequencing was performed with immunoSEQ multiplex PCR; in TCRdb, only in-frame clones are kept and a portion is missing. That table supplies the V and J calls and clone size; D and trimming were determined from the DNA. The sample shows roughly 380,000 clones, roughly 80% of them seen only once. Trimming left V 1 base short and J 1 base short, with 4 bases between. There are 13 residues in the CDR3. The V gene's germline CDR1 is SEHNR and CDR2 FQNEAQ (reference sequence). The TCR sequence derives from a human donor with acute or convalescent COVID-19. The donor label of this sample is uncertain. The chain uses TRBV7-9 and TRBJ2-5; D not certain. The sequenced material came from peripheral blood. The CDR3 here is CASSLGPQETQYF. In DNA form, the CDR3 reads TGTGCCAGCAGCTTAGGGCCCCAAGAGACCCAGTACTTC.